The 10 T cell receptor beta chains given below trace back to one sample, sequenced in a study of shared clonotypes between healthy human individuals. Sequenced by immunoSEQ multiplex PCR; TCRdb stores in-frame clones only, minus some. The top ten hold around 0.4% of the sample, which has 2.3 million or so clones, just over 90% seen once. The sample taken for sequencing was naive CD4+ T cells from PBMCs. Subset here: CD45RA+ positively selected. Receptors were obtained from a man aged 18 to 30 in good health. Some clones in this sample may be carry-over from other donors' samples.

A remark on this clone: The sample holds other DNA sequences that translate to the same CDR3. The chain is built from TRBV5-1 and TRBJ2-7; 9 nucleotides line up with TRBD1. The germline V gene has CDR1 SGHRS and CDR2 YFSETQ. The CDR3 sequence is 13 residues long. J lost 6 bases, V lost 4 bases, and 5 bases had no gene match. The CDR3: CASSTGQGGEQYF. CDR3 bases: TGCGCCAGCAGCACGGGACAGGGCGGCGAGCAGTACTTC.

DNA of the CDR3: TGTGCCAGCAGCCAAGACAGGACAGAGGGGAACATTCAGTACTTC. This gives the protein CASSQDRTEGNIQYF. The genes are TRBV4-2 and TRBJ2-4; D may be TRBD1 (6 bases). Germline V CDR1 and CDR2: LGHNA, YNFKEQ. CDR3 size: 15 residues. With 0 bases removed from V and 7 bases from J, the gap between germline ends came to 13 bases.

The rearrangement joins TRBV11-2 to TRBJ2-7; TRBD2 matches at 8 bases. This CDR3 comprises 19 residues. Per the germline V gene, CDR1 is SGHAT and CDR2 is FQNNGV. The V segment lost 0 bases and the J segment 6 bases; nucleotides outside the gene matches: 19. The CDR3 region has the DNA TGTGCCAGCAGCTTAGAGGCGTTTGGGGGTTTAGCGGGACCAGGCGAGCAGTACTTC. Its translation is CASSLEAFGGLAGPGEQYF.

The chain uses TRBV5-1 and TRBJ2-1, with 11 positions matching TRBD2. The germline gives CDR1 SGHRS, CDR2 YFSETQ. The CDR3 is 18 residues long. V lost 6 bases and J lost 5; bases outside the gene matches: 16. The DNA of the CDR3 is TGCGCCAGCACCTTTCTAGCGGGAGGTCCCGCGACAAACAATGAGCAGTTCTTC. Amino acids: CASTFLAGGPATNNEQFF.

The chain uses TRBV28 and TRBJ1-4, with 10 positions matching TRBD1. Germline trimming cut 6 bases from V and 5 bases from J; bases unmatched to any gene: 3. Germline V gives CDR1 MDHEN, CDR2 SYDVKM. The CDR3 is 14 amino acids. The CDR3 DNA sequence: TGTGCCAGCAGGACGACAGGGGGCAATGAAAAACTGTTTTTT. Translation gives CASRTTGGNEKLFF. The entire variable domain, with the rest obtained from reference TRBV28 and TRBJ1-4, is as follows: DVKVTQSSRYLVKRTGEKVFLECVQDMDHENMFWYRQDPGLGLRLIYFSYDVKMKEKGDIPEGYSVSREKKERFSLILESASTNQTSMYLCASRTTGGNEKLFFGSGTQLSVL.

The genes are TRBV5-4 and TRBJ2-5; D is tentatively TRBD1 or TRBD2 (6 bases each). Judging by the DNA end, TRBJ2-7 fits better; the J call may be wrong. Germline loops: CDR1 SGHNT, CDR2 YYREEE (reference sequence). The length of the CDR3 is 14 residues. CDR3 in amino acids: CASSFGGGNYEQYF. The CDR3 coding sequence is TGTGCCAGCAGCTTCGGAGGGGGGAACTACGAGCAGTACTTC.

This clone was observed a handful of times. This chain links TRBV27 with TRBJ1-1; D is ambiguous. Germline assignment: CDR1 MNHEY and CDR2 SMNVEV (reference sequence). The CDR3 totals 14 residues. V was shortened by 4 bases and J by 6 bases, with 15 bases between the two germline ends. This CDR3 reads CASSSRVSFAEAFF. The CDR3 bases are TGTGCCAGCAGTTCACGTGTTAGTTTCGCTGAAGCTTTCTTT.

Here the CDR3 reads CASSLIRSEAFF. CDR3 sequence (DNA): TGTGCCAGCAGCTTAATAAGGTCTGAAGCTTTCTTT. The rearrangement links TRBV11-1 to TRBJ1-1; no firm D call. V was clipped by 2 bases and J by 6 bases, with 7 bases between them. Germline CDR1 reads SGHAT; CDR2 reads FQDESV (reference sequence). The CDR3 loop spans 12 amino acids.

The chain recombines TRBV19 with TRBJ2-1; 8 nucleotides match TRBD2. The germline V gene has CDR1 LNHDA and CDR2 SQIVND (reference sequence). V was clipped by 3 bases and J by 8 bases; unmatched bases: 12. The CDR3 sequence is 16 residues long. CDR3 sequence (DNA): TGTGCCAGTAGTATGGAGGGGCTAGCGGGTATTCATGAGCAGTTCTTC. It yields the protein CASSMEGLAGIHEQFF.

The genes are TRBV6-6 and TRBJ1-5; TRBD1 might be the D (5 bases). The V end was cut by 1 base, the J end by 7 bases, with 14 bases between. Germline CDR1 MNHNY, CDR2 SVGAGI (reference sequence). The CDR3 is 15 amino acids. The DNA for the CDR3 is TGTGCCAGCAGTTACTTGGGGGGGATGAGGCAGCCCCAGCATTTT. Translating it yields CASSYLGGMRQPQHF.